The rows below give T cell receptor beta chains drawn from one sample of a study of blood T cell repertoires in COVID-19. Sequencing was performed with immunoSEQ multiplex PCR; in TCRdb, only in-frame clones are kept and a portion is missing. The sample records around 110,000 clones, under 90% being singletons. What was sequenced was peripheral blood. Source of these receptors: a woman in her 70s with acute or convalescent COVID-19. Both conserved end residues are part of each CDR3. Only part of the rows carry a size: once, few, many, or a class if the clone is expanded.

abundance	v_gene	CDR3aa
.	TRBV7-2	CASSPGTPLAGELFF
.	TRBV7-3	CASRIQGTTGELFF
.	TRBV27	CASSPTGTSGYNEQFF
.	TRBV3-1/TRBV3-2	CASSQLQGPNEKLFF
.	TRBV4-2	CASSQDNAPSAGETQYF
few	TRBV6-2/TRBV6-3	CASSPYRGGTEAFF
.	TRBV13	CASSSRSGNQPQHF
few	TRBV6-5	CASGSSTGPTEAFF
few	TRBV6-5	CASSWDRSSNQPQHF
.	TRBV9	CASTSGGLPTGEQFF
.	TRBV10-1	CACPKEGPPTEAFF
few	TRBV5-1	CASSLAGDYNSPLHF
.	TRBV2	CASSRQGWTGELFF
.	TRBV5-1	CASSLPGFSSTGELFF
.	TRBV30	CAWSEQGMGYGYTF
.	TRBV11-3	CASSIDGAGWESPLHF
few	TRBV3-1/TRBV3-2	CASRNRQKGSPLHF
.	TRBV30	CAWSWHVDTEAFF
.	TRBV6-2/TRBV6-3	CASSGGMNTEAFF
.	TRBV6-2/TRBV6-3	CASSYSVIQGMAGQETQYF
.	TRBV12-3/TRBV12-4	CASRVAGTGELFF
.	TRBV12-3/TRBV12-4	CASGLAGGETQYF
.	TRBV9	CASSVGQGTNTEAFF
once	TRBV10-3	CAISVSTANYGYTF
.	TRBV19	CATQQVAGGAVDTQYF
.	TRBV6-5	CASSHSGNTIYF
.	TRBV6-5	CASSYEGATDTQYF
few	TRBV27	CASSPRGDRGAEAFF
.	TRBV25-1	CASKLHFTVPMNTEAFF
.	TRBV5-1	CASSLGWTGNTGELFF
.	TRBV21-1	CASSKGGYTEAFF
.	TRBV28	CASSLGTANYGYTF
.	TRBV4-2	CASSQEYRENQPQHF
.	TRBV5-1	CASSILPRQETQYF
.	TRBV27	CASSSPSWAGGVDGYTF
once	TRBV5-8	CASSLSGTINQPQHF
.	TRBV19	CATIPSGGYGYTF
.	TRBV2	CASSVTSSGAEVFEQFF
.	TRBV15	CATSRAVAVDTQYF
.	TRBV30	CAWRGRVLNSPLHF
.	TRBV29-1	CSVDPGVNHGYTF
.	TRBV6-6	CASSYSDVRPNSPLHF
once	TRBV7-2	CASSRTSGENYGYTF
.	TRBV7-3	CASSFGLYNSPLHF
once	TRBV5-6	CASSLRQGVQPQHF
.	TRBV5-1	CASSVKNTEAFF